Below, 9 T cell receptor beta chains from the same sample are listed, as sequenced in a study of beta chain features in type 1 diabetes. Whole-study results and caveats: Moderate yet significant TCRB CDR3 shortening was seen in Type 1 diabetes patients in all four CD4+ subsets.

Reverse transcription of all isolated RNA meant that expressed TCRB transcripts were sequenced. The data were produced by immunoSEQ multiplex PCR, yet TCRdb's version contains in-frame clones alone and is incomplete. The top ten clones hold more than 0.5% of a sample with 150,000 or so clones, about 8.1% of them seen once. These receptors are not linked to any known antigen. Sequenced material: central memory CD4+ T cells from blood. All receptors derive from a woman between 18 and 30 years old with type 1 diabetes.

The rearrangement joins TRBV20-1 to TRBJ2-1, with a possible D match to TRBD2 (6 bases). The CDR3 runs 11 residues. Germline CDR1 is DFQATT and CDR2 is SNEGSKA (reference sequence). CDR3 protein: CRPGVHNEQFF. Written as DNA, the CDR3 is TGCAGACCGGGAGTTCACAATGAGCAGTTCTTC.

This clone was seen a few times. V gene TRBV2 combines with J gene TRBJ1-4, with D possibly being TRBD1 (5 bases). Trimming took 7 bases from V and 2 from J, leaving 11 bases between them. CDR3 size: 14 residues. Germline values: CDR1 SNHLY, CDR2 FYNNEI. This CDR3 is CASTPTATNEKLFF. CDR3 nucleotides: TGTGCCAGCACCCCGACAGCTACTAATGAAAAACTGTTTTTT.

The table lists this clone with a few counts. One end of the junction does not line up with germline, which may come from a read error. The rearrangement uses TRBV7-2 and TRBJ2-3, with TRBD2 matching 13 bases. Germline values: CDR1 SGHTA, CDR2 FQGNSA. The CDR3 sequence is 16 residues long. The CDR3 spells CASSQTSGGGTDTQYF. The CDR3 DNA sequence: TGCGCCAGCAGCCAAACTAGCGGGGGGGGAACAGATACGCAGTATTTT.

This clone was seen more than once but under ten times. The chain couples TRBV18 to TRBJ2-7, with D unclear. Germline V lookup: CDR1 KGHSH, CDR2 LQKENI. The CDR3 sequence is 13 residues long. Trimming stripped 2 bases from V and 3 bases from J, with 8 bases between. The CDR3: CASSPVNSYEQYF. The CDR3 bases are TGTGCCAGCTCACCAGTGAACAGCTACGAGCAGTACTTC.

This clone has more than one count but fewer than ten. The J gene is TRBJ1-4, the V gene TRBV19; D call uncertain. V gave up 3 bases and J gave up 0 bases, with 5 bases separating them. The CDR3 runs 14 residues. Germline CDR1 is LNHDA and CDR2 is SQIVND (reference sequence). The CDR3 DNA reads as TGTGCCAGTAGTATCGGAGCAACTAATGAAAAACTGTTTTTT. The encoded protein is CASSIGATNEKLFF.

The chain's CDR3 is CASSLRGANNEQFF. Written as DNA, the CDR3 is TGCGCCAGCAGCTTGAGGGGCGCGAACAATGAGCAGTTCTTC. The rearrangement links TRBV5-1 to TRBJ2-1, with D possibly TRBD1 on 5 matching bases. Trimming removed 1 base at V and 5 bases at J, with 10 bases between. The V gene's germline CDR1 is SGHRS and CDR2 YFSETQ. This CDR3 spans 14 amino acids.

The chain combines TRBV19 with TRBJ1-1, with no clear D. Deletions cut 6 bases from V and 4 bases from J, with 15 bases between. This CDR3 is built from 14 residues. Germline V gene sequence: CDR1 LNHDA, CDR2 SQIVND (reference sequence). This CDR3 is CASRRVGDGTEAFF. CDR3 nucleotides: TGTGCCAGTAGACGCGTTGGAGATGGCACTGAAGCTTTCTTT.

This clone was recorded many times. The chain employs TRBV29-1 and TRBJ1-1, with 7 bases lining up with TRBD1. The V gene's germline CDR1 is SQVTM and CDR2 ANQGSEA. V lost 7 bases and J lost 1; bases outside the gene matches: 6. The CDR3 contains 13 residues. CDR3 residues: CSADRTQNTEAFF. CDR3 nucleotides: TGCAGCGCGGACAGGACACAGAACACTGAAGCTTTCTTT.

This clone was counted only a few times. The rearrangement uses TRBV5-1 and TRBJ2-1; perhaps TRBD1 as D (5 bases). Germline loops: CDR1 SGHRS, CDR2 YFSETQ. V dropped 3 bases and J dropped 3 bases, with 13 bases sitting between them. This CDR3 comprises 15 residues. The CDR3 DNA is TGCGCCAGCAGCTCTTCGACAGTCGGCTACAATGAGCAGTTCTTC. Its protein product is CASSSSTVGYNEQFF.